One T cell receptor (beta chain) is described in this entry. In Seattle, patients joined the study during active infection and were tracked longitudinally. This CDR3 is 14 amino acids long. Germline CDR1 MNHEY, CDR2 SMNVEV (reference sequence). V lost 2 bases to trimming and J lost 4 bases, with 9 bases between them. The table came from immunoSEQ multiplex PCR; TCRdb's copy has only in-frame clones and leaves some out. The table includes roughly 250,000 clones, around 81% detected once. This sample is part of a study of blood T cell repertoires in COVID-19. The chain recombines TRBV27 with TRBJ1-5, with unresolved D. The receptor was derived from a person aged 70 to 85 with COVID-19, enrolled during active disease. Sequenced material: peripheral blood. In nucleotides, the CDR3 is TGTGCCAGCAGTTTACGGGGAGTAAATCAGCCCCAGCATTTT. This translates into CASSLRGVNQPQHF.